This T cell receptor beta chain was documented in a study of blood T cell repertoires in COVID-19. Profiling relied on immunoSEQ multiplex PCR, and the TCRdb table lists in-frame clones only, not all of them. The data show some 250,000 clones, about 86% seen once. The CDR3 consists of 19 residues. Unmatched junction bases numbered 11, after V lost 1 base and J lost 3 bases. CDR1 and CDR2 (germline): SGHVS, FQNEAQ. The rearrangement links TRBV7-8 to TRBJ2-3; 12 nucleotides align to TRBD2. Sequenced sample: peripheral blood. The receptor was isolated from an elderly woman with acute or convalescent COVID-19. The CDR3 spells CASSLGRLAGVYGTDTQYF. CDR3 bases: TGTGCCAGCAGCTTAGGGCGACTAGCGGGGGTATACGGGACAGATACGCAGTATTTT.